The 10 T cell receptor beta chains below come from one sample, sequenced in a study of T cell responses to AZD1222 COVID-19 vaccine. TCRdb keeps only in-frame clones here, not all; method: immunoSEQ multiplex PCR. Of 100,000 to 150,000 clones in the sample, roughly 86% are singletons; the top ten hold 17%. The sample here was peripheral blood, taken 28 days after the second AZD1222 dose. All receptors come from an adult who received the AZD1222 COVID-19 vaccine.

The chain carries TRBV14 and TRBJ2-1; the match to TRBD1 covers 7 bases. The CDR3 is 16 amino acids. Germline loops: CDR1 SGHDN, CDR2 FVKESK. Trimming cost V 1 base and J 7 bases; bases outside gene matches: 10. The CDR3 DNA follows: TGTGCCAGCAGCCAAGTAGGCAGGGGGTACCAGAATGAGCAGTTCTTC. It is translated as CASSQVGRGYQNEQFF.

V is TRBV5-1 and J is TRBJ1-6, with a possible D match to TRBD1 (6 bases). The V end was cut by 2 bases, the J end by 12 bases, with 15 bases between. Germline CDR1 is SGHRS and CDR2 is YFSETQ. The CDR3 is 14 residues long. The CDR3 bases are TGCGCCAGCAGCTTAAGGGCCGGGGGCGGACCCCTCCACTTT. Encoded protein: CASSLRAGGGPLHF.

The CDR3 protein is CASSLVAQNTEAFF. The CDR3 coding sequence is TGTGCCAGCAGCTTAGTAGCTCAGAACACTGAAGCTTTCTTT. The V call is TRBV11-2, the J call TRBJ1-1; no firm D call. CDR3 length: 14 residues. Trimming took off 1 base at V and 1 base at J, with 7 bases between the two ends. Germline V gene sequence: CDR1 SGHAT, CDR2 FQNNGV.

This clone appeared a single time. V and J are TRBV5-5 and TRBJ2-7; D is unclear. This CDR3 has 13 residues. The V end lost 5 bases, the J end lost 4 bases, and 13 bases lay between the germline ends. From germline, CDR1 is SGHKS and CDR2 YYEKEE (reference sequence). The CDR3 bases are TGTGCCAGCAGACGGGTCCCCCAGTACGAGCAGTACTTC. This translates into CASRRVPQYEQYF. Variable domain in full (rest from reference TRBV5-5 and TRBJ2-7): DAGVTQSPTHLIKTRGQQVTLRCSPISGHKSVSWYQQVLGQGPQFIFQYYEKEERGRGNFPDRFSARQFPNYSSELNVNALLLGDSALYLCASRRVPQYEQYFGPGTRLTVT.

This clone occurred once. V usage is TRBV6-5 and J usage is TRBJ1-5; D unclear. V was cut by 5 bases and J by 5 bases, with 10 bases left in between. The germline CDR1 and CDR2 sequences are MNHEY and SVGAGI. The CDR3 contains 13 residues. The CDR3 DNA sequence: TGTGCCAGCAGTCCCAAACCCGATCAGCCCCAGCATTTT. The encoded protein is CASSPKPDQPQHF.

The rearrangement joins TRBV10-3 to TRBJ2-7; 11 nucleotides align to TRBD2. This CDR3 contains 17 residues. Germline loops: CDR1 ENHRY, CDR2 SYGVKD. Trimming at V came to 6 bases and at J to 2 bases, leaving 12 bases not matched to a gene. CDR3 in DNA: TGTGCCATCAGCCCGACTAGCGGGATCTTCTCTACCTACGAGCAGTACTTC. It specifies CAISPTSGIFSTYEQYF.

V gene TRBV20-1 combines with J gene TRBJ1-1; TRBD1 matches at 7 bases. The V gene end was trimmed by 3 bases and the J gene end by 3 bases; junction bases not matched to a gene: 7. This CDR3 region has 14 residues. Germline values: CDR1 DFQATT, CDR2 SNEGSKA (reference sequence). CDR3 loop: CSASLIDRDTEAFF. In DNA form, the CDR3 reads TGCAGTGCTAGTCTGATCGACAGGGACACTGAAGCTTTCTTT.

The chain uses TRBV5-4 and TRBJ1-3; 7 bases agree with TRBD1. CDR3 length equals 17 residues. Germline-derived CDR1 and CDR2 are SGHNT and YYREEE (reference sequence). The ends lost 0 bases at V and 0 bases at J; junction bases unmatched: 6. CDR3 loop: CASSLGPTGNSGNTIYF. CDR3 coding DNA: TGTGCCAGCAGCTTGGGCCCGACAGGGAACTCTGGAAACACCATATATTTT.

V gene TRBV11-2 combines with J gene TRBJ2-7; the match to TRBD1 covers 7 bases. The CDR3 totals 14 residues. V lost 3 bases and J lost 0; bases outside the gene matches: 2. Germline CDR1 reads SGHAT; CDR2 reads FQNNGV. CDR3 sequence (DNA): TGTGCCAGCAGCTTCCCAGGGGGCTCCTACGAGCAGTACTTC. As protein: CASSFPGGSYEQYF.

The V and J genes are TRBV19 and TRBJ2-2; D gene unclear. Germline V gives CDR1 LNHDA, CDR2 SQIVND (reference sequence). Deletions cut 4 bases from V and 4 bases from J, with 4 bases between. CDR3 length equals 12 residues. Written as DNA, the CDR3 is TGTGCCAGTAGTAGGGTCACCGGGGAGCTGTTTTTT. This gives the protein CASSRVTGELFF.